These 26 T cell receptor beta chains were all obtained from the same sample, sequenced in a study of blood T cell repertoires in COVID-19. The protocol was immunoSEQ multiplex PCR, while the TCRdb copy is restricted to in-frame clones and leaves out a portion. The table lists 150,000 to 200,000 clones, approximately 73% of them singletons. Input material: PBMCs or T cells enriched from blood (not recorded which). The receptors shown here come from a woman between 50 and 59 years old with acute COVID-19.

This clone showed up just a few times. Other DNA sequences in the sample encode the same CDR3. V gene TRBV30 combines with J gene TRBJ1-5; D may be TRBD1 (5 bases). Trimming took 0 bases from V and 6 from J, leaving 9 bases between them. The CDR3 totals 13 residues. CDR1 is GTSNPN, CDR2 SVGIG, per germline (reference sequence). This chain's CDR3 is CAWSVQGGQPQHF. CDR3 in DNA: TGTGCCTGGAGTGTGCAGGGCGGTCAGCCCCAGCATTTT.

The gene calls are TRBV6-5 and TRBJ1-5, with a possible D match to TRBD1 (6 bases). The V and J ends lost 6 bases and 3 bases respectively, with 15 bases between them. The CDR3 consists of 15 residues. Germline V gene sequence: CDR1 MNHEY, CDR2 SVGAGI. This CDR3 reads CASRLGQTVNQPQHF. For the CDR3, the DNA is TGTGCCAGCAGACTCGGACAGACCGTCAATCAGCCCCAGCATTTT.

This chain connects TRBV10-3 to TRBJ1-1, with D perhaps TRBD1 (5 bases). Trimming removed 5 bases at V and 4 bases at J, with 11 bases between. Germline loops: CDR1 ENHRY, CDR2 SYGVKD. The CDR3 sequence is 13 residues long. CDR3 DNA sequence: TGTGCCATCAGTCTAGGGGTTGCCACTGAAGCTTTCTTT. It encodes CAISLGVATEAFF.

This clone was recorded a few times. The DNA for the CDR3 is TGTGCCAGCAGTTTTGGAGGATTCCAGCCCCAGCATTTT. It is translated as CASSFGGFQPQHF. V is TRBV28 and J is TRBJ1-5; D is uncertain. Deletions cut 3 bases from V and 7 bases from J, with 10 bases between. This CDR3 has 13 residues. In germline, CDR1 is MDHEN, CDR2 SYDVKM. The full variable domain, rest sourced from reference TRBV28 and TRBJ1-5, is DVKVTQSSRYLVKRTGEKVFLECVQDMDHENMFWYRQDPGLGLRLIYFSYDVKMKEKGDIPEGYSVSREKKERFSLILESASTNQTSMYLCASSFGGFQPQHFGDGTRLSIL.

This clone has more than one count but fewer than ten. This chain joins TRBV28 and TRBJ2-3; TRBD2 might be the D (7 bases). Trimming removed 5 bases at V and 4 bases at J, with 22 bases between. CDR1 MDHEN and CDR2 SYDVKM come from the germline V gene. The CDR3 is made up of 17 amino acids. The CDR3 loop reads CASSIPGRGGSSDTQYF. In DNA, the CDR3 is TGTGCCAGCAGTATTCCAGGGAGGGGGGGCTCCTCAGATACGCAGTATTTT.

J is TRBJ1-6 and V is TRBV3-1 (or the pseudogene TRBV3-2), with D maybe TRBD1 (5 bases). Germline CDR1 and CDR2: LGHDT and YNNKEL (reference sequence). Trimming removed 3 bases at V and 13 bases at J, with 10 bases between. The CDR3 consists of 12 residues. CDR3 region: CASSHTGTPLHF. Here the CDR3 DNA reads TGTGCCAGCAGCCATACCGGGACTCCCCTCCACTTT.

J is TRBJ2-4 and V is TRBV2, with D possibly matching TRBD2 (6 bases). V was shortened by 3 bases and J by 0 bases, with 15 bases between the two germline ends. CDR3 size: 17 residues. CDR1 and CDR2 (germline): SNHLY, FYNNEI. CDR3 protein: CASSEKRLALAKNIQYF. The CDR3 DNA follows: TGTGCCAGCAGTGAGAAACGGCTAGCGCTAGCCAAAAACATTCAGTACTTC.

The gene calls are TRBV24-1 and TRBJ2-3; D is undetermined. V was shortened by 5 bases and J by 0 bases, with 17 bases between the two germline ends. The CDR3 runs to 17 residues. Germline values: CDR1 KGHDR, CDR2 SFDVKD. The CDR3 sequence: CATSATDLLPSTDTQYF. The CDR3 DNA follows: TGTGCCACCAGTGCTACAGACCTATTGCCCAGCACAGATACGCAGTATTTT.

The chain joins TRBV19 to TRBJ1-1, with D tentatively TRBD1 (6 bases). The germline gives CDR1 LNHDA, CDR2 SQIVND (reference sequence). The CDR3 extends over 15 amino acids. With 4 bases removed from V and 1 base from J, the gap between germline ends came to 13 bases. Here the CDR3 reads CASSTTDSKNTEAFF. DNA for the CDR3: TGTGCCAGTAGTACCACGGACAGCAAGAACACTGAAGCTTTCTTT.

The genes are TRBV27 and TRBJ1-1, with D possibly matching TRBD1 (5 bases). Germline V gene sequence: CDR1 MNHEY, CDR2 SMNVEV (reference sequence). The CDR3 is 15 amino acids. The V and J ends lost 4 bases and 4 bases respectively, with 16 bases between them. The CDR3 sequence is CASSYAGFGGTEAFF. CDR3 coding DNA: TGTGCCAGCAGTTACGCAGGGTTCGGCGGCACTGAAGCTTTCTTT.

The chain employs TRBV12-3 or TRBV12-4 and TRBJ1-1; D gene uncertain. The CDR3 runs 12 residues. V lost 3 bases and J lost 8, with 10 bases in between. Here the CDR3 DNA reads TGTGCCAGCAGTTTCGACCGAGGAGAAGCTTTCTTT. It yields the protein CASSFDRGEAFF.

V and J are TRBV5-1 and TRBJ2-1; 7 nucleotides align to TRBD2. CDR3 length: 15 amino acids. Germline V gene lookup returns CDR1 SGHRS and CDR2 YFSETQ. Unmatched junction bases numbered 5, after V lost 0 bases and J lost 5 bases. CDR3 amino acids: CASSLGLAGNNEQFF. CDR3 bases: TGCGCCAGCAGCTTGGGACTAGCCGGTAACAATGAGCAGTTCTTC. The variable domain in full, with the rest retrieved from reference TRBV5-1 and TRBJ2-1, is KAGVTQTPRYLIKTRGQQVTLSCSPISGHRSVSWYQQTPGQGLQFLFEYFSETQRNKGNFPGRFSGRQFSNSRSEMNVSTLELGDSALYLCASSLGLAGNNEQFFGPGTRLTVL.

The rearrangement joins TRBV30 to TRBJ1-3; D gene uncertain. This CDR3 comprises 13 residues. CDR1 GTSNPN and CDR2 SVGIG come from the germline V gene (reference sequence). The V and J ends lost 6 bases and 0 bases respectively, with 9 bases between them. The CDR3 protein is CACAPGSGNTIYF. The CDR3 nucleotides read TGTGCCTGCGCTCCGGGCTCTGGAAACACCATATATTTT. The complete variable domain, with remaining parts taken from reference TRBV30 and TRBJ1-3, reads SQTIHQWPATLVQPVGSPLSLECTVEGTSNPNLYWYRQAAGRGLQLLFYSVGIGQISSEVPQNLSASRPQDRQFILSSKKLLLSDSGFYLCACAPGSGNTIYFGEGSWLTVV.

This sequence joins TRBV28 and TRBJ2-1; D might be TRBD1 (6 bases). V was shortened by 6 bases and J by 7 bases, with 13 bases between the two germline ends. This CDR3 spans 13 amino acids. CDR1 is MDHEN, CDR2 SYDVKM, per germline. The CDR3 sequence is CASSRYRGNEQFF. The CDR3 DNA is TGTGCCAGCAGCAGATATAGGGGGAATGAGCAGTTCTTC.

This chain joins TRBV19 and TRBJ1-5; D remains ambiguous. V gave up 7 bases and J gave up 3 bases, with 16 bases separating them. Germline CDR1 reads LNHDA; CDR2 reads SQIVND (reference sequence). The CDR3 sequence is 15 residues long. The CDR3 reads CASNLRRAPNQPQHF. In DNA, the CDR3 is TGTGCCAGTAACCTCCGGAGAGCCCCCAATCAGCCCCAGCATTTT.

The rearrangement uses TRBV28 and TRBJ2-7; D might be TRBD2 (6 bases). There are 14 residues in the CDR3. The germline gives CDR1 MDHEN, CDR2 SYDVKM. V lost 8 bases and J lost 0, with 14 bases in between. The CDR3 protein is CASAPAGSSYEQYV. The CDR3 coding sequence is TGTGCCAGCGCCCCTGCGGGGAGCTCCTACGAGCAGTACGTC.

The chain couples TRBV4-1 to TRBJ1-4; unclear D gene. The CDR3 is 16 amino acids. V was clipped by 0 bases and J by 4 bases, with 12 bases between them. Germline-derived CDR1 and CDR2 are MGHRA and YSYEKL. The CDR3 sequence is CASSQDIQRGNEKLFF. Written as DNA, the CDR3 is TGCGCCAGCAGCCAAGATATTCAACGGGGTAATGAAAAACTGTTTTTT.

The rearrangement links TRBV6-1 to TRBJ2-3, with 8 positions matching TRBD2. Germline loops: CDR1 MNHNS, CDR2 SASEGT. CDR3 length: 14 amino acids. The J segment lost 1 base and the V segment lost 6 bases, leaving 3 bases of the junction unmatched. CDR3 residues: CASRLTSGTDTQYF. The CDR3 region has the DNA TGTGCCAGCAGACTGACTAGCGGCACAGATACGCAGTATTTT.

In this sample, this clone turned up many times. The chain is built from TRBV27 and TRBJ1-5; D is perhaps TRBD1 (5 bases). Trimming shortened V by 2 bases and J by 6 bases, and 11 bases separated the two germline ends. Germline lookup yields CDR1 MNHEY and CDR2 SMNVEV (reference sequence). The CDR3 is 14 amino acids. The CDR3 DNA sequence: TGTGCCAGCAGTTTAGATAGGGGTGGTCAGCCCCAGCATTTT. Its translation: CASSLDRGGQPQHF.

This clone showed up just a few times. The same CDR3 arises from other DNA sequences in this sample as well. This rearrangement joins TRBV5-1 to TRBJ1-6; no reliable D call. The V gene's germline CDR1 is SGHRS and CDR2 YFSETQ. Trimming pared 0 bases from V and 4 bases from J, leaving 5 bases between. The CDR3 totals 14 residues. For the CDR3, the DNA is TGCGCCAGCAGCTTGGGGCAGTATAATTCACCCCTCCACTTT. As protein: CASSLGQYNSPLHF.

The rearrangement uses TRBV7-8 and TRBJ1-3, with TRBD1 identical over 8 bases. Germline values: CDR1 SGHVS, CDR2 FQNEAQ. The length of the CDR3 is 15 residues. V shed 1 base, J shed 5 bases, and the junction held 4 bases outside the gene matches. The CDR3: CASSLETGGRNTIYF. CDR3 coding DNA: TGTGCCAGCAGCTTAGAAACAGGGGGGAGAAACACCATATATTTT. Full variable domain (outside the CDR3, taken from reference TRBV7-8 and TRBJ1-3): GAGVSQSPRYKVAKRGQDVALRCDPISGHVSLFWYQQALGQGPEFLTYFQNEAQLDKSGLPSDRFFAERPEGSVSTLKIQRTQQEDSAVYLCASSLETGGRNTIYFGEGSWLTVV.

This clone was picked up a small number of times. The rearrangement links TRBV28 to TRBJ2-2; TRBD2 aligns across 10 bases. Germline CDR1 MDHEN, CDR2 SYDVKM. The CDR3 is 15 residues long. V lost 6 bases, J lost 4 bases, and 5 bases stayed unmatched. CDR3 nucleotide sequence: TGTGCCAGCAGCCTTCTAGCGGGGGCCACCGGGGAGCTGTTTTTT. This codes for CASSLLAGATGELFF.

The chain employs TRBV24-1 and TRBJ2-3; D is unresolved. CDR1 is KGHDR, CDR2 SFDVKD, per germline. The ends were cut back, 1 base at V and 5 bases at J, with 6 bases in the middle. CDR3 length equals 13 residues. CDR3 in DNA: TGTGCCACCAGTGATTTTGGCAGAGATACGCAGTATTTT. It is translated as CATSDFGRDTQYF.

The CDR3 spells CASSSTGQGANEQFF. In DNA, the CDR3 is TGTGCCAGCAGTTCAACCGGGCAGGGTGCCAATGAGCAGTTCTTC. This chain links TRBV28 with TRBJ2-1; the D gene is possibly TRBD1 (5 bases). The CDR3 has 15 amino acids. The V gene lost 4 bases and the J gene lost 6 bases, with 16 bases spanning the gap. Germline lookup yields CDR1 MDHEN and CDR2 SYDVKM.

The chain links TRBV11-1 to TRBJ2-7; D unclear. Germline lookup yields CDR1 SGHAT and CDR2 FQDESV (reference sequence). The CDR3 contains 13 residues. The germline V and J ends were trimmed by 1 base and 1 base, with 5 bases remaining between them. For the CDR3, the DNA is TGTGCCAGCAGCTTAGTTCTGTCCTACGAGCAGTACGTC. Amino acids: CASSLVLSYEQYV.

This clone was observed a few times. The rearrangement links TRBV18 to TRBJ2-5; the D gene is possibly TRBD2 (5 bases). CDR3 size: 15 residues. V shed 3 bases and J shed 6 bases, with 17 bases lying between them. CDR1 is KGHSH and CDR2 is LQKENI in the germline V gene. CDR3 loop: CASSPGKGTGKTQYF. The CDR3 bases are TGTGCCAGCTCACCGGGAAAGGGTACGGGGAAGACCCAGTACTTC.